The 23 T cell receptor beta chains reported below all come from one sample, sequenced in a study of T cells after yellow fever vaccination. TCRdb re-called the 5' RACE reads through MiXCR, storing one row per CDR3 protein. The sample contains approximately 250,000 distinct CDR3 sequences, 3.6% of which appear only once. The input for sequencing was PBMCs, taken 15 days after the yellow fever booster vaccination. These receptors were taken from a man between 18 and 35 years old who received the YFV17D yellow fever vaccine.

The sample holds many counts of this clonotype. J is TRBJ1-1 and V is TRBV29-1; tentatively, D is TRBD1 (6 bases). Trimming cost V 7 bases and J 0 bases, with 21 bases left between them. This CDR3 comprises 16 residues. Germline lookup yields CDR1 SQVTM and CDR2 ANQGSEA. The CDR3 protein is CSAATGSNRVNTEAFF. CDR3 DNA sequence: TGCAGCGCAGCCACGGGGAGTAACAGGGTGAACACTGAAGCTTTCTTT.

This clonotype was seen at least ten times. CDR3 loop: CSARDQGADGYTF. For the CDR3, the DNA is TGCAGTGCTAGAGATCAGGGGGCGGACGGCTACACCTTC. The chain is built from TRBV20-1 and TRBJ1-2; 8 bases agree with TRBD1. CDR3 length: 13 amino acids. Germline V gene lookup returns CDR1 DFQATT and CDR2 SNEGSKA (reference sequence). Trimming took 0 bases from V and 8 from J; bases not matched to a gene: 5.

This clonotype has a count of ten or more. The chain employs TRBV5-5 and TRBJ2-1; 9 nucleotides line up with TRBD2. This CDR3 has 16 amino acids. The V and J ends lost 4 bases and 9 bases, in that order; junction bases with no gene match: 14. CDR1 and CDR2 from the germline V gene are SGHKS and YYEKEE (reference sequence). CDR3 DNA: TGTGCCAGCAGCGCTAGAGGCGGGGGGGCCTCCCTTGAGCAGTTCTTC. Amino acids: CASSARGGGASLEQFF.

This clonotype was recorded at least ten times. The genes are TRBV2 and TRBJ2-5; 15 bases match TRBD2. The J segment lost 2 bases and the V segment lost 8 bases, leaving 6 bases of the junction unmatched. Looked up from germline, CDR1 is SNHLY and CDR2 is FYNNEI. The CDR3 totals 16 residues. DNA of the CDR3: TGTGCCAGCTGGACTAGCGGGGGGGCGTCTCAAGAGACCCAGTACTTC. Encoded protein: CASWTSGGASQETQYF. Full variable domain (rest looked up from reference TRBV2 and TRBJ2-5): EPEVTQTPSHQVTQMGQEVILRCVPISNHLYFYWYRQILGQKVEFLVSFYNNEISEKSEIFDDQFSVERPDGSNFTLKIRSTKLEDSAMYFCASWTSGGASQETQYFGPGTRLLVL.

The chain couples TRBV11-2 to TRBJ2-5; D is possibly TRBD2 (7 bases). The CDR3 spans 14 residues. V dropped 1 base and J dropped 4 bases, with 10 bases sitting between them. CDR1 and CDR2 from the germline V gene are SGHAT and FQNNGV. In DNA, the CDR3 is TGTGCCAGCAGCTTAGGGGGGGGCGGAGAGACCCAGTACTTC. Encoded protein: CASSLGGGGETQYF.

This clonotype was recorded at least ten times. The chain employs TRBV12-3 or TRBV12-4 and TRBJ2-5; 10 bases match TRBD2. V lost 3 bases and J lost 2; bases outside the gene matches: 6. The CDR3 totals 16 residues. The CDR3 DNA is TGTGCCAGCAGTTTCGGGCTAGCGGGGGTTCAAGAGACCCAGTACTTC. It specifies CASSFGLAGVQETQYF.

This sequence joins TRBV19 and TRBJ1-2, with 9 bases aligning to TRBD1. Germline V lookup: CDR1 LNHDA, CDR2 SQIVND (reference sequence). The CDR3 is made up of 15 amino acids. V gave up 3 bases and J gave up 5 bases; unmatched junction bases: 7. CDR3: CASSIGTGTEYGYTF. In DNA, the CDR3 is TGTGCCAGTAGTATCGGGACAGGGACTGAATATGGCTACACCTTC. The full variable domain, rest sourced from reference TRBV19 and TRBJ1-2, is DGGITQSPKYLFRKEGQNVTLSCEQNLNHDAMYWYRQDPGQGLRLIYYSQIVNDFQKGDIAEGYSVSREKKESFPLTVTSAQKNPTAFYLCASSIGTGTEYGYTFGSGTRLTVV.

This clonotype was seen ten or more times. This rearrangement joins TRBV7-9 to TRBJ1-2; weak D call: TRBD1 (5 bases). The CDR3 extends over 14 amino acids. CDR1 is SEHNR, CDR2 FQNEAQ, per germline (reference sequence). Trimming removed 3 bases at V and 1 base at J, with 9 bases between. This CDR3 reads CASSFTTVNYGYTF. The CDR3 DNA reads as TGTGCCAGCAGCTTTACGACAGTTAACTATGGCTACACCTTC.

This clonotype occurred many times. The chain employs TRBV29-1 and TRBJ1-3; D ambiguous. The germline gives CDR1 SQVTM, CDR2 ANQGSEA. This CDR3 region has 15 residues. V was cut by 4 bases and J by 1 base, with 14 bases left in between. CDR3 nucleotides: TGCAGCGTTGGGTCCGGAGCAGCTTCTGGAAACACCATATATTTT. It specifies CSVGSGAASGNTIYF. Full variable domain (remainder filled in from reference TRBV29-1 and TRBJ1-3): SAVISQKPSRDICQRGTSLTIQCQVDSQVTMMFWYRQQPGQSLTLIATANQGSEATYESGFVIDKFPISRPNLTFSTLTVSNMSPEDSSIYLCSVGSGAASGNTIYFGEGSWLTVV.

This chain connects TRBV3-1 to TRBJ1-1; D not resolved. CDR1 is LGHDT and CDR2 is YNNKEL in the germline V gene (reference sequence). The CDR3 totals 14 residues. Trimming left V 0 bases short and J 4 bases short, with 9 bases between. The CDR3 region has the DNA TGTGCCAGCAGCCAAGAGATGTTCATCACTGAAGCTTTCTTT. Translation: CASSQEMFITEAFF.

This clonotype has ten or more counts. The chain couples TRBV14 to TRBJ2-1, with D maybe TRBD1 (6 bases). The CDR3 is 15 residues long. V was clipped by 1 base and J by 4 bases, with 11 bases between them. Germline assignment: CDR1 SGHDN and CDR2 FVKESK. CDR3 in DNA: TGTGCCAGCAGCCAAGTTCAGGGGCGGTACAATGAGCAGTTCTTC. The encoded protein is CASSQVQGRYNEQFF.

This clonotype has only a few counts. This rearrangement joins TRBV12-3 or TRBV12-4 to TRBJ1-5, with 7 bases that match TRBD1. This CDR3 is 18 amino acids long. V shed 3 bases, J shed 0 bases, and the junction held 11 bases outside the gene matches. CDR3 nucleotides: TGTGCCAGCAGTTTGAGACATAGGAGACAGGGTAGCAATCAGCCCCAGCATTTT. Amino acids: CASSLRHRRQGSNQPQHF.

This clonotype was seen repeatedly, ten times or more. The chain links TRBV7-9 to TRBJ1-4; D gene unclear. Germline V gene sequence: CDR1 SEHNR, CDR2 FQNEAQ (reference sequence). There are 13 residues in the CDR3. V was pared by 1 base and J by 8 bases, with 8 bases between. CDR3 nucleotides: TGTGCCAGCAGCTTAGTCTCGGGGGAAAAACTGTTTTTT. Amino acid sequence: CASSLVSGEKLFF.

This clonotype has ten or more counts. V is TRBV11-2 and J is TRBJ2-1; weak D call: TRBD2 (6 bases). The CDR3 loop spans 17 amino acids. Germline CDR1 and CDR2: SGHAT and FQNNGV. V lost 5 bases and J 2 bases, leaving 19 bases between the germline ends. Here the CDR3 DNA reads TGTGCCAGCAGCCCAGGACTACTGAGCGGGCCCTACAATGAGCAGTTCTTC. Its translation is CASSPGLLSGPYNEQFF.

At least ten counts were recorded for this clonotype. The chain recombines TRBV25-1 with TRBJ1-2; D might be TRBD1 (5 bases). Germline-derived CDR1 and CDR2 are MGHDK and SYGVNS. V was pared by 1 base and J by 4 bases, with 19 bases between. CDR3 length equals 17 residues. CDR3 bases: TGTGCCAGCAGTGAATCGGGGACTCCTGGCAGGACCTATGGCTACACCTTC. Translation gives CASSESGTPGRTYGYTF.

This clonotype was counted ten times or more. V and J are TRBV12-3 or TRBV12-4 and TRBJ1-5; 9 bases line up with TRBD1. The V gene end was trimmed by 7 bases and the J gene end by 3 bases; junction bases not matched to a gene: 7. The length of the CDR3 is 15 residues. The CDR3: CASKDGQGINQPQHF. The CDR3 DNA sequence: TGTGCCAGCAAGGACGGACAGGGGATCAATCAGCCCCAGCATTTT.

This clonotype was detected many times. The chain has TRBV7-2 and TRBJ1-6, with D hard to call. The CDR3 is made up of 20 amino acids. The germline V gene encodes CDR1 SGHTA and CDR2 FQGNSA. Trimming shortened V by 4 bases and J by 8 bases, and 30 bases separated the two germline ends. CDR3 in amino acids: CASSSHPRETERVGDSPLHF. As DNA, the CDR3 is TGTGCCAGCAGCTCCCACCCCCGGGAGACGGAGAGAGTGGGTGATTCACCCCTCCACTTT.

This clonotype appeared many times. The chain uses TRBV5-4 and TRBJ1-1; 8 bases align to TRBD1. J gave up 6 bases and V 3 bases, and 7 bases lay outside the gene matches. Per the germline V gene, CDR1 is SGHNT and CDR2 is YYREEE (reference sequence). The CDR3 totals 14 residues. The CDR3 nucleotides are TGTGCCAGCAGCTGGACAGACAGGGGCGCTGAAGCTTTCTTT. It yields the protein CASSWTDRGAEAFF.

This clonotype came up many times. The chain joins TRBV20-1 to TRBJ1-6; no clear D. The CDR3 is made up of 14 amino acids. Germline-derived CDR1 and CDR2 are DFQATT and SNEGSKA (reference sequence). Trimming took 3 bases from V and 6 from J, leaving 12 bases between them. The CDR3: CSASRTDPNSPLHF. The CDR3 nucleotides are TGCAGTGCTAGTCGGACGGACCCTAATTCACCCCTCCACTTT.

This clonotype was observed many times. The chain employs TRBV4-2 and TRBJ2-3; the match to TRBD2 covers 8 bases. Per the germline V gene, CDR1 is LGHNA and CDR2 is YNFKEQ. V gave up 1 base and J gave up 6 bases; unmatched junction bases: 6. The CDR3 has 15 amino acids. CDR3 DNA sequence: TGTGCCAGCAGCCAAGTACGGGGGGGTAAGGATACGCAGTATTTT. Amino acid sequence: CASSQVRGGKDTQYF.

This clonotype was found many times. CDR3 loop: CSARDPSGHQPQHF. The CDR3 DNA sequence: TGCAGTGCTAGAGATCCATCGGGCCATCAGCCCCAGCATTTT. The rearrangement uses TRBV20-1 and TRBJ1-5; D is ambiguous. From germline, CDR1 is DFQATT and CDR2 SNEGSKA (reference sequence). V was shortened by 0 bases and J by 5 bases, with 11 bases between the two germline ends. The CDR3 covers 14 residues.

This clonotype was seen a handful of times. The rearrangement joins TRBV10-2 to TRBJ1-4, with a tentative D call TRBD1 (5 bases). Germline V gene data show CDR1 as WSHSY and CDR2 as SAAADI. V gave up 3 bases and J gave up 4 bases, with 15 bases separating them. The length of the CDR3 is 16 residues. In DNA form, the CDR3 reads TGCGCCAGCAGTGACGGGGGGAGGCGAGATAATGAAAAACTGTTTTTT. Its translation: CASSDGGRRDNEKLFF.

This clonotype has a count of ten or more. This chain uses TRBV3-1 with TRBJ2-1; 9 bases are a match to TRBD1. V trimming: 1 base; J trimming: 6 bases; junction bases outside the gene matches: 7. This CDR3 spans 16 amino acids. Germline values: CDR1 LGHDT, CDR2 YNNKEL (reference sequence). CDR3 bases: TGTGCCAGCAGCCAAGCCTGGGACAGGGTGAGCAATGAGCAGTTCTTC. Amino acids: CASSQAWDRVSNEQFF.